A single sample gave rise to the 9 T cell receptor beta chains below, sequenced in a study of untreated major depressive disorder. This table comes from immunoSEQ multiplex PCR, and its TCRdb copy is limited to in-frame clones, with some not included. Among nearly 20,000 clones listed, approximately 87% were seen once. The sequenced sample consisted of CD4+ T cells from PBMCs. The receptors shown here come from a woman aged 30 to 39 in good health.

V gene TRBV2 combines with J gene TRBJ2-1; no reliable D call. The germline V gene encodes CDR1 SNHLY and CDR2 FYNNEI. The length of the CDR3 is 13 residues. V dropped 5 bases and J dropped 6 bases, with 11 bases sitting between them. This chain's CDR3 is CASSPRPANEQFF. CDR3 coding DNA: TGTGCCAGCAGTCCCCGGCCAGCCAATGAGCAGTTCTTC.

The rearrangement links TRBV28 to TRBJ1-2; D not resolved. The CDR3 contains 15 residues. Deletions cut 5 bases from V and 6 bases from J, with 19 bases between. Per germline, CDR1 MDHEN and CDR2 SYDVKM. The CDR3 DNA reads as TGTGCCAGCAGTGAAATAAGTTACGAATTGAATGGCTACACCTTC. It specifies CASSEISYELNGYTF.

The chain combines TRBV5-1 with TRBJ2-3, with 11 bases aligning to TRBD2. From germline, CDR1 is SGHRS and CDR2 YFSETQ. The CDR3 is 15 residues long. The V and J ends lost 4 bases and 3 bases, in that order; junction bases with no gene match: 4. The CDR3 bases are TGCGCCAGCAGCGAGCCTAGCGGGAGGACAGATACGCAGTATTTT. Translating gives CASSEPSGRTDTQYF.

This clone was seen once. The chain couples TRBV7-3 to TRBJ2-1, with D possibly being TRBD2 (6 bases). This CDR3 is built from 13 residues. V lost 0 bases to trimming and J lost 9 bases, with 9 bases between them. In germline, CDR1 is SGHTA, CDR2 FQGTGA. The CDR3 protein is CASSLTRESEQFF. The CDR3 DNA reads as TGTGCCAGCAGCTTAACTCGGGAGTCTGAGCAGTTCTTC.

The V gene is TRBV7-2, the J gene TRBJ2-3; D uncertain. Trimming shortened V by 3 bases and J by 2 bases, and 9 bases separated the two germline ends. Germline V gene lookup returns CDR1 SGHTA and CDR2 FQGNSA. CDR3 size: 14 residues. CDR3 loop: CASSLFTDTDTQYF. The CDR3 nucleotides are TGTGCCAGCAGCTTGTTTACAGACACAGATACGCAGTATTTT.

The V gene is TRBV19, the J gene TRBJ1-3; the D gene is possibly TRBD1 (6 bases). CDR1 LNHDA and CDR2 SQIVND come from the germline V gene (reference sequence). Trimming took 4 bases from V and 0 from J, leaving 13 bases between them. CDR3 length: 16 amino acids. The CDR3 loop reads CASSTSSGASGNTIYF. The CDR3 bases are TGTGCCAGTAGTACCTCTTCAGGGGCCTCTGGAAACACCATATATTTT.

This clone was counted once. The chain carries TRBV19 and TRBJ2-7, with D tentatively TRBD1 (6 bases). CDR1 and CDR2 (germline): LNHDA, SQIVND (reference sequence). V shed 0 bases and J shed 3 bases, with 12 bases lying between them. The CDR3 consists of 15 residues. The CDR3 DNA is TGTGCCAGTAGTATAGAGTTAAGCAGGGGCTACGAGCAGTACTTC. It encodes CASSIELSRGYEQYF.

The chain combines TRBV18 with TRBJ2-4; the D gene is possibly TRBD2 (6 bases). The CDR3 runs to 15 residues. Per the germline V gene, CDR1 is KGHSH and CDR2 is LQKENI. Trimming left V 1 base short and J 0 bases short, with 7 bases between. This CDR3 reads CASSPRGEAKNIQYF. DNA of the CDR3: TGTGCCAGCTCACCACGGGGGGAAGCCAAAAACATTCAGTACTTC.

The genes are TRBV7-8 and TRBJ1-3; D is unresolved. Trimming removed 1 base from V and 0 bases from J, with 13 bases in between. The germline V gene encodes CDR1 SGHVS and CDR2 FQNEAQ. The CDR3 has 17 amino acids. CDR3 protein: CASSLDARADSGNTIYF. The CDR3 DNA reads TGTGCCAGCAGCTTAGATGCGAGGGCGGACTCTGGAAACACCATATATTTT.